The 21 T cell receptor beta chains in this list originate from one sample, sequenced in a study of glioma-infiltrating T cells after dendritic cell vaccination. Sequenced by immunoSEQ multiplex PCR; TCRdb stores in-frame clones only, minus some. Of about 92,000 clones listed, 85% to 90% were seen once; the top ten hold approximately 15%. Here the sequenced sample was blood, taken before dendritic cell vaccination. Receptors originate from a human donor with glioblastoma.

V usage is TRBV6-1 and J usage is TRBJ1-1; possible D gene TRBD1, 5 bases. The V and J ends lost 4 bases and 5 bases respectively, with 11 bases between them. The germline V gene encodes CDR1 MNHNS and CDR2 SASEGT. This CDR3 has 13 amino acids. CDR3 nucleotide sequence: TGTGCCAGCAGTGGAAGGGGTGTAACTGAAGCTTTCTTT. As protein: CASSGRGVTEAFF.

The chain links TRBV5-1 to TRBJ2-7, with 12 bases identical to TRBD2. CDR3 length: 17 residues. The ends lost 4 bases at V and 5 bases at J; junction bases unmatched: 13. From germline, CDR1 is SGHRS and CDR2 YFSETQ. The CDR3 protein is CASSPYLAGGSSNEQYF. For the CDR3, the DNA is TGCGCCAGCAGCCCGTACCTAGCGGGAGGGAGTTCTAACGAGCAGTACTTC.

V usage is TRBV6-1 and J usage is TRBJ1-2; D not resolved. V was pared by 1 base and J by 6 bases, with 12 bases between. Germline CDR1 and CDR2: MNHNS and SASEGT. There are 14 residues in the CDR3. CDR3 DNA: TGTGCCAGCAGTGAAGGGTGGAGGACGGATGGCTACACCTTC. It encodes CASSEGWRTDGYTF.

J is TRBJ2-3 and V is TRBV6-1; 10 nucleotides agree with TRBD2. Trimming removed 7 bases from V and 2 bases from J; junction bases left unmatched: 3. The CDR3 extends over 14 amino acids. Germline V gene lookup returns CDR1 MNHNS and CDR2 SASEGT. CDR3 sequence reads: CASTGTSVTDTQYF. CDR3 in DNA: TGTGCCAGCACCGGGACTAGCGTCACAGATACGCAGTATTTT.

The chain combines TRBV5-4 with TRBJ2-7; 8 positions agree with TRBD1. Germline values: CDR1 SGHNT, CDR2 YYREEE (reference sequence). The ends lost 0 bases at V and 1 base at J; junction bases unmatched: 3. The CDR3 is 15 residues long. DNA for the CDR3: TGTGCCAGCAGCTTGGGGACAGGGATATCCTACGAGCAGTACTTC. Its translation is CASSLGTGISYEQYF.

The rearrangement links TRBV14 to TRBJ1-2, with TRBD1 matching 8 bases. Germline V gene lookup returns CDR1 SGHDN and CDR2 FVKESK. J lost 4 bases, V lost 1 base, and 5 bases had no gene match. The length of the CDR3 is 15 residues. The CDR3 spells CASSQAGTGGYGYTF. CDR3 DNA sequence: TGTGCCAGCAGCCAAGCAGGGACAGGCGGCTATGGCTACACCTTC.

This sequence joins TRBV7-9 and TRBJ2-7; 10 bases align to TRBD1. V was pared by 1 base and J by 6 bases, with 3 bases of the junction left unmatched. The CDR3 extends over 14 amino acids. The V gene's germline CDR1 is SEHNR and CDR2 FQNEAQ (reference sequence). The CDR3 protein is CASSLGGQGIEQYF. CDR3 coding DNA: TGTGCCAGCAGCTTAGGGGGACAGGGGATCGAGCAGTACTTC. Full variable domain (outside the CDR3, taken from reference TRBV7-9 and TRBJ2-7): DTGVSQNPRHKITKRGQNVTFRCDPISEHNRLYWYRQTLGQGPEFLTYFQNEAQLEKSRLLSDRFSAERPKGSFSTLEIQRTEQGDSAMYLCASSLGGQGIEQYFGPGTRLTVT.

Remarks on this clone: One junction end does not reproduce the germline sequence, and a read error may be involved. This rearrangement joins TRBV9 to TRBJ2-1, with 9 nucleotides matching TRBD2. The CDR3 is made up of 12 amino acids. Per germline, CDR1 SGDLS and CDR2 YYNGEE. CDR3 region: CASSVAGVEQFF. CDR3 DNA sequence: TGTGCCAGCAGTGTAGCGGGAGTTGAGCAGTTCTTC.

The V gene is TRBV5-1, the J gene TRBJ2-7; 7 bases match TRBD1. The CDR3 contains 14 residues. Germline CDR1 is SGHRS and CDR2 is YFSETQ. J gave up 3 bases and V 4 bases, and 7 bases lay outside the gene matches. The CDR3 sequence is CASSVDRAFYEQYF. CDR3 DNA sequence: TGCGCCAGCAGCGTCGACAGGGCGTTCTACGAGCAGTACTTC.

The J gene is TRBJ1-5, the V gene TRBV18, with 7 bases matching TRBD1. The CDR3 loop spans 13 amino acids. V lost 3 bases to trimming and J lost 7 bases; unmatched junction nucleotides: 3. From germline, CDR1 is KGHSH and CDR2 LQKENI. Here the CDR3 DNA reads TGTGCCAGCTCACCCCCAGGGGGGCAGCCCCAGCATTTT. The encoded protein is CASSPPGGQPQHF.

The gene calls are TRBV2 and TRBJ2-3; TRBD1 might be the D (6 bases). With 6 bases removed from V and 4 bases from J, the gap between germline ends came to 17 bases. From germline, CDR1 is SNHLY and CDR2 FYNNEI. The CDR3 covers 15 residues. This CDR3 is CASRGDRLLSDTQYF. CDR3 coding DNA: TGTGCCAGCAGAGGCGACAGGCTCCTATCAGATACGCAGTATTTT.

The V call is TRBV27, the J call TRBJ2-3, with 7 bases lining up with TRBD2. The trim removed 5 bases at V and 2 bases at J, leaving 7 bases unmatched. CDR1 MNHEY and CDR2 SMNVEV come from the germline V gene (reference sequence). This CDR3 has 15 residues. CDR3 sequence reads: CASSPLGLDTDTQYF. The CDR3 DNA reads as TGTGCCAGCAGTCCCCTTGGACTAGACACAGATACGCAGTATTTT.

This rearrangement joins TRBV11-2 to TRBJ1-5; D is uncertain. Germline V CDR1 and CDR2: SGHAT, FQNNGV. The CDR3 length is 16 residues. Trimming left V 1 base short and J 1 base short, with 11 bases between. The DNA of the CDR3 is TGTGCCAGCAGCTTAGGTGGCGGCGGGAGCAATCAGCCCCAGCATTTT. It codes for CASSLGGGGSNQPQHF.

The V gene is TRBV27, the J gene TRBJ2-5, with TRBD2 as a possible D gene (5 bases). The V end was cut by 5 bases, the J end by 4 bases, with 8 bases between. The germline CDR1 and CDR2 sequences are MNHEY and SMNVEV (reference sequence). CDR3 length: 12 residues. The CDR3 loop is CASSPEGETQYF. Written as DNA, the CDR3 is TGTGCCAGCAGTCCCGAGGGAGAGACCCAGTACTTC.

The V gene is TRBV6-1, the J gene TRBJ2-4; 7 bases are a match to TRBD1. The ends lost 7 bases at V and 1 base at J; junction bases unmatched: 4. The CDR3 spans 14 residues. Germline V gene data show CDR1 as MNHNS and CDR2 as SASEGT. For the CDR3, the DNA is TGTGCCAGCACCGACAGGGTGGCCAAAAACATTCAGTACTTC. It encodes CASTDRVAKNIQYF.

The J gene is TRBJ2-1, the V gene TRBV7-6; TRBD2 might be the D (5 bases). Trimming left V 5 bases short and J 0 bases short, with 14 bases between. The germline V gene encodes CDR1 SGHVS and CDR2 FNYEAQ. The CDR3 is made up of 16 amino acids. The CDR3 DNA follows: TGTGCCAGCAGCCCACGAGCGGAGAACTCCTACAATGAGCAGTTCTTC. It codes for CASSPRAENSYNEQFF.

CDR3 sequence: CASSQVGIGGETQYF. The CDR3 DNA follows: TGCGCCAGCAGCCAAGTCGGAATCGGGGGGGAGACCCAGTACTTC. V gene TRBV4-1 combines with J gene TRBJ2-5, with TRBD2 matching 7 bases. From germline, CDR1 is MGHRA and CDR2 YSYEKL. The CDR3 covers 15 residues. After removal of 1 base from V and 5 bases from J, the junction contained 7 bases not matched to a gene.

This chain connects TRBV19 to TRBJ2-2; 8 positions match TRBD2. The CDR3 runs 18 residues. CDR1 LNHDA and CDR2 SQIVND come from the germline V gene (reference sequence). V was pared by 6 bases and J by 0 bases, with 12 bases of the junction left unmatched. CDR3 in DNA: TGTGCCAGTAGCCGGGGGGGGGCTGGAAGAACGAACACCGGGGAGCTGTTTTTT. Protein sequence: CASSRGGAGRTNTGELFF.

The J gene is TRBJ2-5, the V gene TRBV25-1; unclear D gene. CDR1 is MGHDK, CDR2 SYGVNS, per germline. V lost 3 bases, J lost 1 base, and 6 bases lay in between. There are 13 residues in the CDR3. DNA of the CDR3: TGTGCCAGCAGTGACGGTCCCCAAGAGACCCAGTACTTC. It is translated as CASSDGPQETQYF.

The rearrangement uses TRBV19 and TRBJ2-2, with TRBD1 matching over 9 bases. V lost 5 bases, J lost 2 bases, and 6 bases stayed unmatched. The CDR3 spans 16 residues. Germline lookup yields CDR1 LNHDA and CDR2 SQIVND (reference sequence). As DNA, the CDR3 is TGTGCCAGTAGTTCTTGGACAGGGGCAAACACCGGGGAGCTGTTTTTT. Its protein is CASSSWTGANTGELFF.

This clone was seen more than once but under ten times. V and J are TRBV19 and TRBJ2-5; D call uncertain. This CDR3 spans 13 amino acids. Germline V gene lookup returns CDR1 LNHDA and CDR2 SQIVND (reference sequence). Trimming pared 5 bases from V and 0 bases from J, leaving 7 bases between. The CDR3 DNA reads TGTGCCAGTAGTTACACCGACCAAGAGACCCAGTACTTC. It encodes CASSYTDQETQYF.